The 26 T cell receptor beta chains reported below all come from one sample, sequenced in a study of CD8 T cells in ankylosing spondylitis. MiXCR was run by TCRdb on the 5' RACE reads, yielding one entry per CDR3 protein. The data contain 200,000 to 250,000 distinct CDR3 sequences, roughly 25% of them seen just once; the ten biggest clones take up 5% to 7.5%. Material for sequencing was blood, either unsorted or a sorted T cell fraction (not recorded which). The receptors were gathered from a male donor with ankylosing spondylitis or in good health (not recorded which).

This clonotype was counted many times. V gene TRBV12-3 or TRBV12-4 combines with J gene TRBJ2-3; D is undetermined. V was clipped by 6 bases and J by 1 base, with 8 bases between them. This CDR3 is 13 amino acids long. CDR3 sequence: CASRHTGTDTQYF. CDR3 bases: TGTGCCAGCAGACACACCGGCACAGATACGCAGTATTTT.

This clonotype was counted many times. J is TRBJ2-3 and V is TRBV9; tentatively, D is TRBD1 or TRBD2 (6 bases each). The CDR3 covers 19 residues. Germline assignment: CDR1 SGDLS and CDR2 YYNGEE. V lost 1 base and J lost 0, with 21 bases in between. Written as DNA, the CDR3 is TGTGCCAGCAGCGTACGGGGGCTTCTAGCGTCCTCTAGCACAGATACGCAGTATTTT. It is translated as CASSVRGLLASSSTDTQYF.

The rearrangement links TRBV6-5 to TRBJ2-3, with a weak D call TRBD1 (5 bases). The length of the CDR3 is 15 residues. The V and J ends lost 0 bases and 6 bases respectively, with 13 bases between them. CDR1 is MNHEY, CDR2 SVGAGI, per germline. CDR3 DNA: TGTGCCAGCAGTTACTCCTCGGGCAGGGTTGATACGCAGTATTTT. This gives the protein CASSYSSGRVDTQYF.

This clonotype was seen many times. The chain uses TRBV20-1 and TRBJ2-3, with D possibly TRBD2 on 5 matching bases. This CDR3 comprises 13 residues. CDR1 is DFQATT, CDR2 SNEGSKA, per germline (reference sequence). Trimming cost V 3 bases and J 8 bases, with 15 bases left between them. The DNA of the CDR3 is TGCAGTGCTAGGGAGGACTGGGTGGGTACGCAGTATTTT. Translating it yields CSAREDWVGTQYF.

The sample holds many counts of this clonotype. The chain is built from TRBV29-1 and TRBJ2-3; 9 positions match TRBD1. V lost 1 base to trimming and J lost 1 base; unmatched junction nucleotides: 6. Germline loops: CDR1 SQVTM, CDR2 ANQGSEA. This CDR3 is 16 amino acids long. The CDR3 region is CSVEVTGTGRTDTQYF. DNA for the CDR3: TGCAGCGTTGAAGTCACCGGGACAGGGCGCACAGATACGCAGTATTTT.

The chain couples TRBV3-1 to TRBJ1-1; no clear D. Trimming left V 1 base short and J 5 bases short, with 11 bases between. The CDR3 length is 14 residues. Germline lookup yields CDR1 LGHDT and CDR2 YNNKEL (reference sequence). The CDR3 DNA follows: TGTGCCAGCAGCCAAGTGAAGGGAGGGACTGAAGCTTTCTTT. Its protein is CASSQVKGGTEAFF.

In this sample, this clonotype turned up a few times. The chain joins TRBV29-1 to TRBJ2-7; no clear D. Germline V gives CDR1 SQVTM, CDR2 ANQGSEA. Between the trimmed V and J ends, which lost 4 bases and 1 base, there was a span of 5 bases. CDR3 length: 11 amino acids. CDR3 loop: CSVARSYEQYF. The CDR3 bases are TGCAGCGTTGCACGGTCCTACGAGCAGTACTTC.

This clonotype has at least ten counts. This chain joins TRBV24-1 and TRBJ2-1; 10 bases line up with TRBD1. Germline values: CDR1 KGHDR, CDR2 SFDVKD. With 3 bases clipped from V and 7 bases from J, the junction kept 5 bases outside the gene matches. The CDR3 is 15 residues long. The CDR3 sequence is CATSDPRTGGNEQFF. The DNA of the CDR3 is TGTGCCACCAGTGATCCACGGACAGGGGGGAATGAGCAGTTCTTC.

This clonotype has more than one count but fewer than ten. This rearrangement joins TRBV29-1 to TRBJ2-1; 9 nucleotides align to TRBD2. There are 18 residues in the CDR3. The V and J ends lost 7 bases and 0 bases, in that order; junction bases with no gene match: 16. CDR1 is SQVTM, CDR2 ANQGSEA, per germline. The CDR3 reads CSGRGLREGISSYNEQFF. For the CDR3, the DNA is TGCAGCGGAAGGGGGCTGCGGGAGGGAATTAGCTCCTACAATGAGCAGTTCTTC.

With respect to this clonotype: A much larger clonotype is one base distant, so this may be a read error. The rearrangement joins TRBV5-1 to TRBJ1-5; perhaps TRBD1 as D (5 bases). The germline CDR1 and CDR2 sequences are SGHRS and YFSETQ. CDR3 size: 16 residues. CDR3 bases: TGCGCCAGCAGCTTGGGGGCAGGGAATAGCAATCGGCCCCAGCATTTT. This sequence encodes CASSLGAGNSNRPQHF.

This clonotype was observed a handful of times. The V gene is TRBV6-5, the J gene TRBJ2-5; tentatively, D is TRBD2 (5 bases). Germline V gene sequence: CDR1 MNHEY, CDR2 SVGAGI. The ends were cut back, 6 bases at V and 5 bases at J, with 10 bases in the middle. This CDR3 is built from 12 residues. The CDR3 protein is CASSRRGETQYF. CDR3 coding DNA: TGTGCCAGCAGCCGGAGAGGGGAGACCCAGTACTTC.

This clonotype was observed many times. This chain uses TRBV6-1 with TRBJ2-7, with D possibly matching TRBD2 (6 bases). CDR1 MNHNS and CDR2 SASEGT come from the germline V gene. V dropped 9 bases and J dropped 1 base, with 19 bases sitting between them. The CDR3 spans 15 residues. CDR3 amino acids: CASLFSGTASYEQYF. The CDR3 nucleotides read TGTGCCAGTCTATTCTCCGGGACTGCATCCTACGAGCAGTACTTC.

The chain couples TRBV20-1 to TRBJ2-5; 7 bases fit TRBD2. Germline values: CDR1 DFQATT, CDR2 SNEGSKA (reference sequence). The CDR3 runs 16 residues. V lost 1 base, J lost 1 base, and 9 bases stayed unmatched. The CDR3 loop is CSARASLADTQETQYF. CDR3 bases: TGCAGTGCTAGAGCATCCCTAGCGGATACCCAAGAGACCCAGTACTTC.

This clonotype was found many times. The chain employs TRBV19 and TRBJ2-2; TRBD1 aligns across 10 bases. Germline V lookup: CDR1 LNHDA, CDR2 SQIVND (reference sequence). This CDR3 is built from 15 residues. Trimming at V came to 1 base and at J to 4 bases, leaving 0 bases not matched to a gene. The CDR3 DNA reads TGTGCCAGTAGTATAGGACAGGGGGCCACCGGGGAGCTGTTTTTT. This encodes CASSIGQGATGELFF.

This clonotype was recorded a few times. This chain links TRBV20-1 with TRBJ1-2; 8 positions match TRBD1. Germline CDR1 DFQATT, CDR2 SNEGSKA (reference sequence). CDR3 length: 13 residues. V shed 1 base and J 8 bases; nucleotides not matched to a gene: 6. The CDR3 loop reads CSARGTGQGGYTF. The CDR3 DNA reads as TGCAGTGCTAGAGGCACCGGACAGGGCGGCTACACCTTC.

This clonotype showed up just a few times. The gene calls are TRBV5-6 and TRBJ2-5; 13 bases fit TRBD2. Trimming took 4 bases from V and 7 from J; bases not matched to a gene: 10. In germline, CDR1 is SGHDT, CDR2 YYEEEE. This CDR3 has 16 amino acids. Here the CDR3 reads CASSEGTSGIRGTQYF. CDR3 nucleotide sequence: TGTGCCAGCAGCGAAGGGACTAGCGGGATTCGCGGGACCCAGTACTTC. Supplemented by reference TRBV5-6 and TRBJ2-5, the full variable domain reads DAGVTQSPTHLIKTRGQQVTLRCSPKSGHDTVSWYQQALGQGPQFIFQYYEEEERQRGNFPDRFSGHQFPNYSSELNVNALLLGDSALYLCASSEGTSGIRGTQYFGPGTRLLVL.

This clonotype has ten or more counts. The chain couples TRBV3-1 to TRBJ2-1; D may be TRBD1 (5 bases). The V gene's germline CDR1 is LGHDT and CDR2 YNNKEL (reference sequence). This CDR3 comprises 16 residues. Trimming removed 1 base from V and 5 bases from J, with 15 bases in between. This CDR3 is CASSQVVAGRDNEQFF. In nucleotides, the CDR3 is TGTGCCAGCAGCCAAGTTGTGGCAGGGCGAGACAATGAGCAGTTCTTC.

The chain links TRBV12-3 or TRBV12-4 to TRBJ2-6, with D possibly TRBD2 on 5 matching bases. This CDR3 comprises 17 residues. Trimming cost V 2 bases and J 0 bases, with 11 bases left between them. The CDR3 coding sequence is TGTGCCAGCAGTTTAACTAGTTTTCCCTCTGGGGCCAACGTCCTGACTTTC. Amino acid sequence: CASSLTSFPSGANVLTF.

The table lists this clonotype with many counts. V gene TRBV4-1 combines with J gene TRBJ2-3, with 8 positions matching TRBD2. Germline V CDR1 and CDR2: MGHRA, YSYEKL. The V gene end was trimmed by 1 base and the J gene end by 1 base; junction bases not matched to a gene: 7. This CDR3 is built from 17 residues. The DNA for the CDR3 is TGCGCCAGCAGCCAAGCCCCAGCGGGAGCTCGCACAGATACGCAGTATTTT. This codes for CASSQAPAGARTDTQYF.

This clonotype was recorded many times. The CDR3, as DNA: TGTGCCAGCAGCCCGCGACTAGCGGGTATCTCCTACAATGAGCAGTTCTTC. It translates to CASSPRLAGISYNEQFF. This chain joins TRBV3-1 and TRBJ2-1; 10 bases agree with TRBD2. The CDR3 totals 17 residues. CDR1 is LGHDT, CDR2 YNNKEL, per germline (reference sequence). The V and J ends lost 4 bases and 0 bases, in that order; junction bases with no gene match: 6.

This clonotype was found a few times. CDR3 sequence (DNA): TGCAGTGCTAGAGCGGGACAGCAGAACACTGAAGCTTTCTTT. It translates to CSARAGQQNTEAFF. The chain joins TRBV20-1 to TRBJ1-1, with TRBD1 identical over 7 bases. There are 14 residues in the CDR3. The V and J ends lost 1 base and 1 base, in that order; junction bases with no gene match: 3. Per the germline V gene, CDR1 is DFQATT and CDR2 is SNEGSKA (reference sequence).

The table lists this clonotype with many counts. The CDR3 loop is CASSPQPASGRYEQYF. The CDR3 DNA reads TGTGCCAGCAGCCCCCAACCCGCTAGCGGGAGATACGAGCAGTACTTC. The gene calls are TRBV7-9 and TRBJ2-7; TRBD2 matches at 10 bases. This CDR3 has 16 residues. CDR1 is SEHNR, CDR2 FQNEAQ, per germline (reference sequence). The ends lost 5 bases at V and 4 bases at J; junction bases unmatched: 11.

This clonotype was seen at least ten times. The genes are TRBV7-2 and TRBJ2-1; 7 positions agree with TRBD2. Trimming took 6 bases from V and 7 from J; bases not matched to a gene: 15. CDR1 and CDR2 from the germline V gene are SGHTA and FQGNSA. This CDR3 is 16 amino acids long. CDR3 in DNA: TGTGCCAGCAGGCCCCGGGGAGCGGGAAAAGAAAATGAGCAGTTCTTC. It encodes CASRPRGAGKENEQFF.

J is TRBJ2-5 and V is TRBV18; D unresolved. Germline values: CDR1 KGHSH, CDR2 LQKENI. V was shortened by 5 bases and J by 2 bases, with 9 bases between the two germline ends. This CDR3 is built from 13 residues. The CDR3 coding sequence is TGTGCCAGCTCAGGGTCCATACAAGAGACCCAGTACTTC. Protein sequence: CASSGSIQETQYF.

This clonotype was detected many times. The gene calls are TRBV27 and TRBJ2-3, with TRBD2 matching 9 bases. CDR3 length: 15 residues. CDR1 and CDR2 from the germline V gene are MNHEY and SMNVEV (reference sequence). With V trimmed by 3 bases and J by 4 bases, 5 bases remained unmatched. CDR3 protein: CASSLGGRAPDTQYF. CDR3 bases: TGTGCCAGCAGTTTGGGCGGGAGGGCCCCAGATACGCAGTATTTT.

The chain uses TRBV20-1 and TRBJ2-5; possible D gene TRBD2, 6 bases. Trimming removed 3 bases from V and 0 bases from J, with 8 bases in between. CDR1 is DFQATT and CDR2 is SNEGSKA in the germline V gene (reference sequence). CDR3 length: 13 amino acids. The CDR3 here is CSASAGHQETQYF. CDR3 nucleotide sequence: TGCAGTGCTAGTGCGGGACACCAAGAGACCCAGTACTTC.